This T cell receptor (beta chain) was observed in a study of cytomegalovirus exposure and HLA in healthy donors. The CDR3 runs to 12 residues. Germline V gives CDR1 LNHDA, CDR2 SQIVND (reference sequence). J lost 8 bases, V lost 5 bases, and 5 bases had no gene match. The study's findings and limits: Later findings reportedly placed an Asian-associated ancestry cluster below the roughly 700-donor mean for N-insertions. Productive rates of about 87% or about 30% were seen for most TCR beta V segments in an earlier analysis. Later on, a genetic analysis was performed. It linked a missense variant in DCLRE1C with V- and J-gene trimming of TCR beta.

As to this clone: Antigen specificity is unknown.

The study ran its PCR with 60 Vbeta and 13 Jbeta primers. Sequenced by immunoSEQ multiplex PCR; TCRdb stores in-frame clones only, minus some. Here the sample spans 100,000 to 150,000 clones, around three quarters being singletons. This sequence joins TRBV19 and TRBJ1-2; 7 nucleotides align to TRBD1. Sequencing input: PBMCs. The receptor was derived from a female donor in good health and CMV-seronegative. This CDR3 is CASSLTGKGYTF. The CDR3 region has the DNA TGTGCCAGTAGTTTGACAGGGAAGGGCTACACCTTC.